Below are 5 T cell receptor beta chains sequenced from a single sample in a study of response to subunit inactivated influenza vaccine (dated by TCRdb to the late 2010s). Receptors were amplified or captured by RT-PCR. Sequencer: Illumina HiSeq 2500. The public reads were run again by TCRdb, first through fastp at Q25 and then through MiXCR, and only productive beta chains were kept. Duplicate CDR3 protein sequences are folded into a single record with the most common DNA and genes. The sample contains roughly 760,000 distinct CDR3 sequences, about 20% of them found a single time. The top ten clones comprise 9.5% to 13% of the sample. The sample consisted of PBMCs from blood, taken 5 days after vaccination. These receptors were collected from a man aged 50-59 years who received an inactivated influenza vaccine. Donor details come from another sample of the same person, matched by shared clones.

This clonotype has more than one count but fewer than ten. The chain employs TRBV3-1 and TRBJ2-6, with 9 bases matching TRBD1. The length of the CDR3 is 16 residues. Germline-derived CDR1 and CDR2 are LGHDT and YNNKEL (reference sequence). V was pared by 3 bases and J by 4 bases, with 4 bases of the junction left unmatched. The CDR3 here is CASSQNRGPGANVLTF. CDR3 nucleotide sequence: TGTGCCAGCAGCCAGAACAGGGGGCCGGGGGCCAACGTCCTGACTTTC.

The chain carries TRBV7-3 and TRBJ2-1; TRBD2 matches 11 bases. The CDR3 is 14 residues long. Germline V gene sequence: CDR1 SGHTA, CDR2 FQGTGA. V was clipped by 5 bases and J by 7 bases; unmatched bases: 4. CDR3: CASSMGTSGNEQFF. In DNA, the CDR3 is TGTGCCAGCAGCATGGGGACTAGCGGAAATGAGCAGTTCTTC.

This clonotype showed up just a few times. The genes are TRBV20-1 and TRBJ2-1; TRBD1 agrees at 7 bases. The junction had 6 bases not matched to a gene; V was cut back by 1 base and J by 3 bases. This CDR3 region has 15 residues. The germline V gene has CDR1 DFQATT and CDR2 SNEGSKA (reference sequence). The CDR3: CSARATGTVYNEQFF. In DNA, the CDR3 is TGCAGTGCTAGAGCCACCGGGACAGTCTACAATGAGCAGTTCTTC.

V gene TRBV6-1 combines with J gene TRBJ2-3, with TRBD1 matching over 8 bases. Germline V gene lookup returns CDR1 MNHNS and CDR2 SASEGT. The CDR3 has 14 amino acids. With 3 bases clipped from V and 5 bases from J, the junction kept 4 bases outside the gene matches. Written as DNA, the CDR3 is TGTGCCAGCAGTGACAGGGGGCGAAAAGATACGCAGTATTTT. It translates to CASSDRGRKDTQYF.

This chain joins TRBV30 and TRBJ2-3; D not certain. The CDR3 covers 13 residues. The germline CDR1 and CDR2 sequences are GTSNPN and SVGIG (reference sequence). V was clipped by 4 bases and J by 2 bases, with 10 bases between them. This CDR3 reads CAWTRLFTDTQYF. The CDR3 bases are TGTGCCTGGACTCGGCTATTCACAGATACGCAGTATTTT.